These 5 T cell receptor beta chains were all obtained from the same sample, sequenced in a study of cytomegalovirus exposure and HLA in healthy donors. The PCR had 60 Vbeta and 13 Jbeta primers. Sequencing used immunoSEQ multiplex PCR; TCRdb keeps in-frame clones, though not all of them. The sample has more than 150,000 clones; over 65% are singletons. The sequenced material came from PBMCs. These receptors all stem from a man younger than 35 in good health and CMV-seronegative.

V usage is TRBV7-3 and J usage is TRBJ2-7, with 9 bases fitting TRBD2. This CDR3 has 17 amino acids. Unmatched junction bases numbered 11, after V lost 4 bases and J lost 1 base. Germline values: CDR1 SGHTA, CDR2 FQGTGA. The CDR3 nucleotides read TGTGCCAGCAGCTCTCCCTTAGCGGGAGTCAAATCCTACGAGCAGTACTTC. Amino acids: CASSSPLAGVKSYEQYF. Full variable domain (rest looked up from reference TRBV7-3 and TRBJ2-7): GAGVSQTPSNKVTEKGKYVELRCDPISGHTALYWYRQSLGQGPEFLIYFQGTGAADDSGLPNDRFFAVRPEGSVSTLKIQRTERGDSAVYLCASSSPLAGVKSYEQYFGPGTRLTVT.

This clone turned up a few times. The chain carries TRBV12-5 and TRBJ1-1; a possible D gene is TRBD1 (5 bases). This CDR3 region has 16 residues. Trimming cost V 2 bases and J 6 bases, with 19 bases left between them. Germline CDR1 LGHNT, CDR2 FRNRAP. The CDR3: CASGLPQGVNLPEAFF. The CDR3 coding sequence is TGTGCTAGTGGTTTGCCCCAAGGGGTAAATTTGCCTGAAGCTTTCTTT.

This chain joins TRBV27 and TRBJ2-7, with 12 nucleotides matching TRBD2. The CDR3 consists of 19 residues. The junction had 11 bases not matched to a gene; V was cut back by 2 bases and J by 0 bases. Germline CDR1 is MNHEY and CDR2 is SMNVEV (reference sequence). The CDR3 spells CASSLGGTSGPRSSYEQYF. The CDR3 nucleotides are TGTGCCAGCAGTTTAGGGGGGACTAGCGGGCCCCGGAGCTCCTACGAGCAGTACTTC.

The chain links TRBV28 to TRBJ1-1; the D gene is possibly TRBD1 (6 bases). The germline V gene has CDR1 MDHEN and CDR2 SYDVKM. Between the trimmed V and J ends, which lost 5 bases and 5 bases, there was a span of 18 bases. The CDR3 loop spans 15 amino acids. DNA for the CDR3: TGTGCCAGCAGTCAAGACTCTACAGGGTGGACTGAAGCTTTCTTT. It specifies CASSQDSTGWTEAFF.

The table lists this clone with a few counts. V usage is TRBV5-4 and J usage is TRBJ1-2; 9 nucleotides align to TRBD1. This CDR3 region has 15 residues. V lost 4 bases, J lost 4 bases, and 8 bases stayed unmatched. Looked up from germline, CDR1 is SGHNT and CDR2 is YYREEE (reference sequence). The CDR3 nucleotides read TGTGCCAGCAGCCACCGGGACAGGGTAGGCTATGGCTACACCTTC. Its protein is CASSHRDRVGYGYTF.